This T cell receptor (beta chain) was sequenced in a study of OX40 agonist ivuxolimab in advanced cancers. Study-level background: As their treatment, patients were administered ivuxolimab, an agonistic anti-OX40 (CD134) antibody. Three patients, one with hepatocellular carcinoma and two with cutaneous melanoma, responded partially.

General observations from the study: Some of the lowest clonal expansion was seen in partial responders at 0.1-3.0 mg/kg. CD8+ T cells showed, on average, more clonal expansion than CD4+ cells.

Clones were read by immunoSEQ multiplex PCR, and TCRdb kept only the in-frame ones, dropping some. The sample carries about 94,000 clones, more than 75% recorded once. Trimming took off 5 bases at V and 1 base at J, with 12 bases between the two ends. CDR3 length: 14 residues. The germline CDR1 and CDR2 sequences are SGHRS and YFSETQ. In regard to this clone: The antigen remains unidentified.

The J gene is TRBJ1-1, the V gene TRBV5-1, with D tentatively TRBD1 (5 bases). This sample comprised CD4+ or CD8+ T cells sorted from blood, obtained in a trial of the OX40 agonist ivuxolimab. This TCR came from an adult with an advanced solid tumor such as melanoma, head and neck, liver or kidney cancer. This chain's CDR3 is CASRNRPWNTEAFF. The CDR3 DNA reads as TGCGCCAGCAGGAACAGGCCCTGGAACACTGAAGCTTTCTTT. Based on the CDR3 plus reference TRBV5-1 and TRBJ1-1, the full variable domain is KAGVTQTPRYLIKTRGQQVTLSCSPISGHRSVSWYQQTPGQGLQFLFEYFSETQRNKGNFPGRFSGRQFSNSRSEMNVSTLELGDSALYLCASRNRPWNTEAFFGQGTRLTVV.